These 25 T cell receptor beta chains were sequenced from one sample in a study of blood T cell repertoires in COVID-19. Data came from immunoSEQ multiplex PCR; TCRdb stores just in-frame clones and leaves some out. The sample shows 300,000 to 350,000 clones, approximately 89% of them seen only once. The sequencing input was peripheral blood. Receptors were obtained from a woman aged 25 to 39 with COVID-19, enrolled during active disease.

The chain has TRBV28 and TRBJ1-5; D is uncertain. With 6 bases removed from V and 4 bases from J, the gap between germline ends came to 10 bases. The germline V gene has CDR1 MDHEN and CDR2 SYDVKM. CDR3 size: 13 residues. DNA of the CDR3: TGTGCCAGCAGCCTAAGACAAAATCAGCCCCAGCATTTT. Encoded protein: CASSLRQNQPQHF.

The genes are TRBV14 and TRBJ1-3, with TRBD1 matching over 7 bases. The CDR3 is 14 amino acids. J gave up 1 base and V 6 bases, and 3 bases lay outside the gene matches. The germline CDR1 and CDR2 sequences are SGHDN and FVKESK. This chain's CDR3 is CASRSTGSGNTIYF. The CDR3 nucleotides read TGTGCCAGCAGATCGACAGGGTCTGGAAACACCATATATTTT.

This chain joins TRBV7-9 and TRBJ2-5; 7 bases are a match to TRBD2. Per germline, CDR1 SEHNR and CDR2 FQNEAQ (reference sequence). There are 16 residues in the CDR3. V gave up 3 bases and J gave up 4 bases; unmatched junction bases: 11. CDR3 loop: CASSLSSTGGGETQYF. The CDR3 nucleotides read TGTGCCAGCAGCTTGTCCAGTACCGGCGGGGGAGAGACCCAGTACTTC.

The genes are TRBV10-3 and TRBJ2-3; the D gene is possibly TRBD2 (5 bases). The germline V gene has CDR1 ENHRY and CDR2 SYGVKD. Trimming removed 4 bases from V and 2 bases from J, with 7 bases in between. This CDR3 spans 13 amino acids. CDR3 region: CAISGRDTDTQYF. The DNA for the CDR3 is TGTGCCATCAGTGGACGGGACACAGATACGCAGTATTTT.

The V call is TRBV3-1 (or the pseudogene TRBV3-2), the J call TRBJ2-4; 7 nucleotides align to TRBD2. The CDR3 loop spans 15 amino acids. Germline CDR1 and CDR2: LGHDT and YNNKEL (reference sequence). V was clipped by 1 base and J by 7 bases; unmatched bases: 7. The CDR3 DNA reads as TGTGCCAGCAGCCAAGCCCCCGCGGGGGAGAACATTCAGTACTTC. This gives the protein CASSQAPAGENIQYF.

J is TRBJ1-3 and V is TRBV3-1 (or the pseudogene TRBV3-2), with TRBD1 matching 10 bases. Germline assignment: CDR1 LGHDT and CDR2 YNNKEL (reference sequence). The CDR3 contains 16 residues. V was pared by 1 base and J by 0 bases, with 0 bases of the junction left unmatched. CDR3 nucleotide sequence: TGTGCCAGCAGCCAAGGACAGGGGGCCTCTGGAAACACCATATATTTT. Translating it yields CASSQGQGASGNTIYF.

The V and J genes are TRBV29-1 and TRBJ1-5, with D perhaps matching TRBD1 (5 bases). CDR1 SQVTM and CDR2 ANQGSEA come from the germline V gene. Trimming stripped 4 bases from V and 5 bases from J, with 9 bases between. The CDR3 has 12 residues. The DNA of the CDR3 is TGCAGCGTTGGGTCGGGGGATCAGCCCCAGCATTTT. As protein: CSVGSGDQPQHF.

The CDR3 is CASNHGGGAYNEQFF. The CDR3 DNA reads as TGTGCCAGCAACCACGGGGGAGGAGCTTACAATGAGCAGTTCTTC. This chain links TRBV2 with TRBJ2-1; a weak D match, TRBD2 (6 bases). Germline V gene lookup returns CDR1 SNHLY and CDR2 FYNNEI. This CDR3 is 15 amino acids long. Trimming stripped 7 bases from V and 4 bases from J, with 17 bases between.

V gene TRBV27 combines with J gene TRBJ2-1; D is perhaps TRBD1 (6 bases). Germline V gene lookup returns CDR1 MNHEY and CDR2 SMNVEV (reference sequence). Trimming took off 5 bases at V and 4 bases at J, with 12 bases between the two ends. This CDR3 comprises 14 residues. The CDR3 DNA reads TGTGCCAGCAGTCCCTGGGACATTTACAATGAGCAGTTCTTC. Translated: CASSPWDIYNEQFF.

This clone has just a few counts. The CDR3 region has the DNA TGTGCCAGCAGCTTGGGACAGGGGGAGACCCAGTACTTC. Protein product: CASSLGQGETQYF. The gene calls are TRBV5-6 and TRBJ2-5; TRBD1 aligns across 8 bases. CDR1 and CDR2 (germline): SGHDT, YYEEEE. The length of the CDR3 is 13 residues. Trimming cost V 0 bases and J 5 bases; bases outside gene matches: 0.

The V call is TRBV19, the J call TRBJ1-6; 8 bases fit TRBD1. The germline gives CDR1 LNHDA, CDR2 SQIVND (reference sequence). The V and J ends lost 4 bases and 9 bases, in that order; junction bases with no gene match: 14. The CDR3 runs to 17 residues. CDR3 in amino acids: CASSTLRGPSRGSPLHF. CDR3 nucleotide sequence: TGTGCCAGTAGTACTCTCAGGGGGCCCTCTCGGGGTTCACCCCTCCACTTT.

V is TRBV6-2 or TRBV6-3 and J is TRBJ2-1; no definite D call. The CDR3 has 14 residues. Per the germline V gene, CDR1 is MNHEY and CDR2 is SVGEGT. Deletions cut 6 bases from V and 0 bases from J, with 9 bases between. The CDR3 sequence: CASSAESSYNEQFF. CDR3 nucleotide sequence: TGTGCCAGCAGCGCCGAGAGCTCCTACAATGAGCAGTTCTTC.

The chain joins TRBV5-5 to TRBJ2-3; 10 bases agree with TRBD1. The CDR3 spans 15 residues. The germline CDR1 and CDR2 sequences are SGHKS and YYEKEE (reference sequence). The junction had 7 bases not matched to a gene; V was cut back by 6 bases and J by 3 bases. CDR3 sequence reads: CASTQGQGWTDTQYF. As DNA, the CDR3 is TGTGCCAGCACCCAGGGACAGGGGTGGACAGATACGCAGTATTTT.

This chain uses TRBV5-6 with TRBJ2-5; no clear D. Germline V CDR1 and CDR2: SGHDT, YYEEEE. Between the trimmed V and J ends, which lost 0 bases and 3 bases, there was a span of 9 bases. The CDR3 sequence is 14 residues long. In DNA form, the CDR3 reads TGTGCCAGCAGCTTGGCCCCGCCTAAAGAGACCCAGTACTTC. Translation: CASSLAPPKETQYF.

The chain links TRBV12-5 to TRBJ2-3; D gene ambiguous. This CDR3 region has 14 residues. The germline CDR1 and CDR2 sequences are LGHNT and FRNRAP. Trimming took 3 bases from V and 0 from J, leaving 7 bases between them. CDR3: CASGFSASTDTQYF. The CDR3 region has the DNA TGTGCTAGTGGTTTTTCAGCGAGCACAGATACGCAGTATTTT.

This rearrangement joins TRBV3-1 (or the pseudogene TRBV3-2) to TRBJ1-2, with 9 bases fitting TRBD1. V trimming: 0 bases; J trimming: 3 bases; junction bases outside the gene matches: 2. The CDR3 totals 15 residues. The V gene's germline CDR1 is LGHDT and CDR2 YNNKEL (reference sequence). The CDR3 loop reads CASSQDRQGDYGYTF. CDR3 bases: TGTGCCAGCAGCCAAGATCGACAGGGGGACTATGGCTACACCTTC.

The chain carries TRBV3-1 (or the pseudogene TRBV3-2) and TRBJ1-1; TRBD1 is a possible D gene (5 bases). V was trimmed by 4 bases and J by 10 bases, leaving 19 bases between them. The CDR3 is made up of 14 amino acids. Germline V gene data show CDR1 as LGHDT and CDR2 as YNNKEL (reference sequence). The CDR3 loop is CASSPIRGALGAFF. CDR3 in DNA: TGTGCCAGCAGCCCTATAAGGGGCGCGTTGGGAGCTTTCTTT.

Turning to this clone: At the DNA level, this CDR3 is encoded by other sequences in the same sample as well. The genes are TRBV7-3 and TRBJ2-5; no definite D call. CDR1 is SGHTA, CDR2 FQGTGA, per germline. Trimming shortened V by 2 bases and J by 1 base, and 5 bases separated the two germline ends. The CDR3 has 13 amino acids. CDR3 in amino acids: CASSLGPQETQYF. Here the CDR3 DNA reads TGTGCCAGCAGCTTAGGGCCCCAAGAGACCCAGTACTTC.

This clone turned up a few times. The V and J genes are TRBV19 and TRBJ2-5, with 7 bases fitting TRBD1. The CDR3 totals 13 residues. Losses at the gene ends were 5 bases for V and 4 bases for J; bases not matched to a gene: 4. Germline V lookup: CDR1 LNHDA, CDR2 SQIVND (reference sequence). The CDR3 DNA follows: TGTGCCAGTAGTCCAAACAGGGGAGAGACCCAGTACTTC. Amino acids: CASSPNRGETQYF.

The V call is TRBV18, the J call TRBJ1-6; TRBD1 aligns across 11 bases. J lost 7 bases, V lost 3 bases, and 14 bases had no gene match. This CDR3 contains 19 residues. The germline CDR1 and CDR2 sequences are KGHSH and LQKENI. CDR3 residues: CASSPEFGTGGTGNSPLHF. The CDR3 DNA reads TGTGCCAGCTCACCGGAGTTTGGGACAGGGGGTACTGGAAATTCACCCCTCCACTTT.

This clone appeared a single time. V gene TRBV30 combines with J gene TRBJ1-5; D is ambiguous. CDR3 length equals 14 residues. The V end was cut by 5 bases, the J end by 4 bases, with 15 bases between. Per germline, CDR1 GTSNPN and CDR2 SVGIG (reference sequence). CDR3 region: CAWGERFGNQPQHF. CDR3 nucleotide sequence: TGTGCCTGGGGGGAGAGGTTCGGAAATCAGCCCCAGCATTTT.

In this sample, this clone turned up a few times. The chain combines TRBV15 with TRBJ1-2, with TRBD1 matching 9 bases. Germline CDR1 LNHNV, CDR2 YYDKDF (reference sequence). The length of the CDR3 is 15 residues. V was clipped by 6 bases and J by 2 bases; unmatched bases: 7. CDR3 loop: CATSMNRGQNYGYTF. For the CDR3, the DNA is TGTGCCACCAGTATGAACAGGGGGCAGAACTATGGCTACACCTTC.

The V and J genes are TRBV7-9 and TRBJ1-1; D perhaps matches TRBD1 (5 bases). CDR1 is SEHNR, CDR2 FQNEAQ, per germline (reference sequence). CDR3 length: 14 residues. V lost 5 bases and J 7 bases, leaving 17 bases between the germline ends. CDR3 nucleotide sequence: TGTGCCAGCAGCCTCCGGGGGGGAAGGGTTGAAGCTTTCTTT. Its translation: CASSLRGGRVEAFF.

The chain recombines TRBV5-4 with TRBJ1-1; D may be TRBD1 (5 bases). V lost 4 bases to trimming and J lost 7 bases, with 17 bases between them. Germline V gene sequence: CDR1 SGHNT, CDR2 YYREEE (reference sequence). The CDR3 extends over 14 amino acids. The CDR3, as DNA: TGTGCCAGCAGCACAACAGGAGGGGCAATTGAAGCTTTCTTT. As protein: CASSTTGGAIEAFF.

The J gene is TRBJ2-1, the V gene TRBV27; no clear D. The V gene lost 2 bases and the J gene lost 0 bases, with 8 bases spanning the gap. This CDR3 has 15 residues. CDR1 is MNHEY, CDR2 SMNVEV, per germline (reference sequence). CDR3 loop: CASSLTGSSYNEQFF. As DNA, the CDR3 is TGTGCCAGCAGTTTAACCGGGTCCTCCTACAATGAGCAGTTCTTC.